This T cell receptor beta chain comes out of a study of blood T cell repertoires in COVID-19. Study context: The samples span acute and convalescent COVID-19 from the United States, Italy and Spain. PBMCs, B-cell-depleted T cells, or T cells provided the cDNA or gDNA that made up the material.

Under the authors' procedure: Nucleated cell number was recorded as an estimate derived from reference gene primer amplification. The data were produced by immunoSEQ multiplex PCR, yet TCRdb's version contains in-frame clones alone and is incomplete. V and J calls and clone size are those listed in that table; D and trimming were worked out from the DNA. The sample includes under 130,000 clones, approximately 85% of them seen just once. This CDR3 region has 19 residues. Trimming cost V 3 bases and J 2 bases; bases outside gene matches: 15. Germline CDR1 reads SGDLS; CDR2 reads YYNGEE. The sequencing input was peripheral blood. The rearrangement links TRBV9 to TRBJ1-3; TRBD1 matches at 9 bases. The source is a man aged 45-60 years with acute or convalescent COVID-19. The CDR3 region is CASSARLLQGASAGNTIYF. DNA for the CDR3: TGTGCCAGCAGCGCCCGACTATTACAGGGGGCTAGCGCTGGAAACACCATATATTTT. Complete variable domain (other parts from reference TRBV9 and TRBJ1-3): DSGVTQTPKHLITATGQRVTLRCSPRSGDLSVYWYQQSLDQGLQFLIQYYNGEERAKGNILERFSAQQFPDLHSELNLSSLELGDSALYFCASSARLLQGASAGNTIYFGEGSWLTVV.